The next 14 T cell receptor beta chains were all read from a single sample in a study of identical twins. TCRdb independently ran MiXCR on the 5' RACE reads; one entry per CDR3 protein. There are roughly 750,000 distinct CDR3 sequences in the sample; 21% occur only once, and roughly 4.3% lies in the top ten. The same sample was also studied in work on T cells expressing NK-cell markers.

Sequenced input: PBMCs. The receptors were gathered from a woman in her late teens or twenties in good health.

This clonotype turned up a few times. The chain carries TRBV19 and TRBJ2-2; possibly TRBD1 for D (6 bases). Trimming cost V 1 base and J 7 bases, with 13 bases left between them. Germline V gene lookup returns CDR1 LNHDA and CDR2 SQIVND (reference sequence). The CDR3 is made up of 15 amino acids. The CDR3, as DNA: TGTGCCAGTAGTATAGGCAGGGGAAGGGACGGGGAGCTGTTTTTT. Amino acids: CASSIGRGRDGELFF.

This clonotype was detected only a few times. The chain combines TRBV29-1 with TRBJ2-3, with 7 nucleotides matching TRBD1. With V trimmed by 4 bases and J by 3 bases, 7 bases remained unmatched. The CDR3 consists of 14 residues. In germline, CDR1 is SQVTM, CDR2 ANQGSEA. The CDR3 DNA is TGCAGCGTTGTTAGGGGGCGGTCTACAGATACGCAGTATTTT. It is translated as CSVVRGRSTDTQYF.

This clonotype was observed a few times. The V and J genes are TRBV20-1 and TRBJ1-4; D is perhaps TRBD1 (5 bases). The CDR3 is 14 amino acids. Looked up from germline, CDR1 is DFQATT and CDR2 is SNEGSKA (reference sequence). V was shortened by 4 bases and J by 8 bases, with 17 bases between the two germline ends. CDR3 DNA: TGCAGTGCTAAAGAGATGGGGGGATCCGAAAAACTGTTTTTT. As protein: CSAKEMGGSEKLFF.

This clonotype was counted a few times. The CDR3 DNA reads TGCGCCAGCAGCTTGATAGGACAGGGGATCTCTGGGGCCAACGTCCTGACTTTC. It encodes CASSLIGQGISGANVLTF. This sequence joins TRBV5-1 and TRBJ2-6, with 9 nucleotides matching TRBD1. Unmatched junction bases numbered 5, after V lost 1 base and J lost 0 bases. The CDR3 loop spans 18 amino acids. The germline V gene has CDR1 SGHRS and CDR2 YFSETQ.

This rearrangement joins TRBV5-1 to TRBJ2-3; TRBD2 matches at 11 bases. Germline CDR1 and CDR2: SGHRS and YFSETQ. This CDR3 has 15 amino acids. The V and J ends lost 4 bases and 2 bases, in that order; junction bases with no gene match: 3. Here the CDR3 DNA reads TGCGCCAGCAGCCTAGCGGGGGGCTACACAGATACGCAGTATTTT. Its translation: CASSLAGGYTDTQYF.

The CDR3, as DNA: TGCAGTGCTAGAGATCCCGGGTTCCCCTCCTACGAGCAGTACTTC. Translated, it gives CSARDPGFPSYEQYF. The chain uses TRBV20-1 and TRBJ2-7; D ambiguous. Germline V gene sequence: CDR1 DFQATT, CDR2 SNEGSKA (reference sequence). The V and J ends lost 0 bases and 0 bases respectively, with 12 bases between them. This CDR3 contains 15 residues.

This clonotype has a count of ten or more. The CDR3 spells CASSSLSSYNSPLHF. The CDR3 coding sequence is TGTGCCAGCAGTTCACTGAGCTCCTATAATTCACCCCTCCACTTT. This chain joins TRBV12-3 or TRBV12-4 and TRBJ1-6, with D unresolved. The V gene lost 4 bases and the J gene lost 0 bases, with 7 bases spanning the gap. The CDR3 spans 15 residues.

This clonotype was counted only a few times. This rearrangement joins TRBV11-2 to TRBJ1-1; D is undetermined. The V gene lost 0 bases and the J gene lost 10 bases, with 9 bases spanning the gap. CDR3 size: 12 residues. The germline CDR1 and CDR2 sequences are SGHAT and FQNNGV. The CDR3 DNA reads as TGTGCCAGCAGCTTAGATCCCGTGTTAGCTTTCTTT. This encodes CASSLDPVLAFF.

This clonotype has only a few counts. This chain connects TRBV20-1 to TRBJ2-7; TRBD2 is a possible D gene (7 bases). The CDR3 is made up of 15 amino acids. V was pared by 6 bases and J by 3 bases, with 21 bases between. Germline CDR1 DFQATT, CDR2 SNEGSKA (reference sequence). As DNA, the CDR3 is TGCAGTGCCCGTGAAGCGGCGGGGGCCGACTACGAGCAGTACTTC. It specifies CSAREAAGADYEQYF.

The rearrangement links TRBV27 to TRBJ2-2, with TRBD2 identical over 11 bases. The germline V gene has CDR1 MNHEY and CDR2 SMNVEV (reference sequence). The CDR3 totals 19 residues. Trimming cost V 3 bases and J 6 bases; bases outside gene matches: 15. The CDR3 nucleotides are TGTGCCAGCAGTTTTCTCCGCCGTAGAACTAGCGGGAGAGCCGGGGAGCTGTTTTTT. This encodes CASSFLRRRTSGRAGELFF.

This clonotype has only a few counts. J is TRBJ2-1 and V is TRBV7-2; a weak D match, TRBD2 (5 bases). Germline values: CDR1 SGHTA, CDR2 FQGNSA. The V end was cut by 2 bases, the J end by 14 bases, with 13 bases between. This CDR3 is 12 amino acids long. For the CDR3, the DNA is TGTGCCAGCAGCTTATATCGGGGTAGGGAGTTCTTC. Its protein is CASSLYRGREFF. Full variable domain (outside the CDR3, taken from reference TRBV7-2 and TRBJ2-1): GAGVSQSPSNKVTEKGKDVELRCDPISGHTALYWYRQSLGQGLEFLIYFQGNSAPDKSGLPSDRFSAERTGGSVSTLTIQRTQQEDSAVYLCASSLYRGREFFGPGTRLTVL.

This clonotype was counted a few times. The chain recombines TRBV29-1 with TRBJ2-1; the D gene is possibly TRBD2 (5 bases). In germline, CDR1 is SQVTM, CDR2 ANQGSEA. The CDR3 contains 11 residues. The germline V and J ends were trimmed by 3 bases and 10 bases, with 10 bases remaining between them. The CDR3 DNA is TGCAGCGTTGATCTTCGGAGGGAGCAGTTCTTC. It specifies CSVDLRREQFF.

This clonotype was counted ten times or more. This chain joins TRBV7-9 and TRBJ1-1; 8 nucleotides agree with TRBD1. The CDR3 is 13 residues long. Germline V gives CDR1 SEHNR, CDR2 FQNEAQ (reference sequence). V was clipped by 4 bases and J by 5 bases; unmatched bases: 3. The CDR3 sequence: CASSSGGWTEAFF. The CDR3 coding sequence is TGTGCCAGCAGCTCAGGGGGCTGGACTGAAGCTTTCTTT.

The table lists this clonotype with a few counts. The rearrangement uses TRBV12-3 or TRBV12-4 and TRBJ2-7; TRBD2 is a possible D gene (7 bases). This CDR3 region has 15 residues. V was pared by 5 bases and J by 4 bases, with 18 bases between. The CDR3 region is CASSPFAGAGYEQYF. CDR3 coding DNA: TGTGCCAGCAGTCCCTTTGCGGGGGCCGGTTACGAGCAGTACTTC.